The T cell receptor beta chain described here comes from a study of technical replicates of blood from a few donors. CDR3 length equals 13 residues. Sequencing used immunoSEQ multiplex PCR; TCRdb keeps in-frame clones, though not all of them. The data show 75,000 or so clones, 85% to 95% seen once. Sample: T cells isolated from PBMCs. The J gene is TRBJ2-5, the V gene TRBV21-1; TRBD2, as called in the table, went unchecked against the DNA. TRBV21-1 is deemed a pseudogene. This sequence originates from a human donor in good health. CDR3 in amino acids: CASSFPVQETQYF. The CDR3 DNA sequence: TGTGCCAGCAGCTTCCCGGTCCAAGAGACCCAGTACTTC.